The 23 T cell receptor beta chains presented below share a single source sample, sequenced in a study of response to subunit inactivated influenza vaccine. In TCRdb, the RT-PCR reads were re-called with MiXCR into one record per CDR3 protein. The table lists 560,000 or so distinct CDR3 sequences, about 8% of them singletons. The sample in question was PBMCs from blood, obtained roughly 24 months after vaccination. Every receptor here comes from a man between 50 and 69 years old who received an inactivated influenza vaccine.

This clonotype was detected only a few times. In nucleotides, the CDR3 is TGTGCCAGCATCCAGGGACAGGGCAGCTACGAGCAGTACTTC. Protein product: CASIQGQGSYEQYF. This sequence joins TRBV6-1 and TRBJ2-7; 9 bases are a match to TRBD1. Trimming at V came to 7 bases and at J to 3 bases, leaving 7 bases not matched to a gene. The length of the CDR3 is 14 residues. CDR1 and CDR2 (germline): MNHNS, SASEGT.

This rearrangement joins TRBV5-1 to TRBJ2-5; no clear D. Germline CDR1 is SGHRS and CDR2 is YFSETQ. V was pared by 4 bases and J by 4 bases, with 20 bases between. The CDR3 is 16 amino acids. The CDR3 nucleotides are TGCGCCAGCAGCGTGGGGATGCCTACCGGAGTAGAGACCCAGTACTTC. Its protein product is CASSVGMPTGVETQYF.

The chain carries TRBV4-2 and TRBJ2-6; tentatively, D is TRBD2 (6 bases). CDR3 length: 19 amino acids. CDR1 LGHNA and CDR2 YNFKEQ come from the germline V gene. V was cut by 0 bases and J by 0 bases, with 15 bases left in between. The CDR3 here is CASSQDPPTRLSGANVLTF. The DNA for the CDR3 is TGTGCCAGCAGCCAAGATCCCCCGACTAGGCTCTCTGGGGCCAACGTCCTGACTTTC.

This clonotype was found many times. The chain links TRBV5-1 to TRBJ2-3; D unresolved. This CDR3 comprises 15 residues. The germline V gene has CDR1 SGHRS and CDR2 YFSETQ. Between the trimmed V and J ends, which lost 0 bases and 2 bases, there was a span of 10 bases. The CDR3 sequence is CASSLAAVPTDTQYF. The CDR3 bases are TGCGCCAGCAGCTTGGCCGCAGTCCCCACAGATACGCAGTATTTT. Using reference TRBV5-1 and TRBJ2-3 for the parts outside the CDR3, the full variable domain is KAGVTQTPRYLIKTRGQQVTLSCSPISGHRSVSWYQQTPGQGLQFLFEYFSETQRNKGNFPGRFSGRQFSNSRSEMNVSTLELGDSALYLCASSLAAVPTDTQYFGPGTRLTVL.

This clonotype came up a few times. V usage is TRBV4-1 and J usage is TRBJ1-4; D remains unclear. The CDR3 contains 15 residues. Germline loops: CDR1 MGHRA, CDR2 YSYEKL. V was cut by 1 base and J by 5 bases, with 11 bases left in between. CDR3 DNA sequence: TGCGCCAGCAGCCAAGGGTCCGGACGGAATGAAAAACTGTTTTTT. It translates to CASSQGSGRNEKLFF.

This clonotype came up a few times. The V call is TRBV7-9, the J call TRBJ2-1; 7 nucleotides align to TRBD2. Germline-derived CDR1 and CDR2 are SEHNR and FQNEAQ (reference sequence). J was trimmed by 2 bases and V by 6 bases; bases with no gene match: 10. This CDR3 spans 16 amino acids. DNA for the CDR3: TGTGCCAGCAGTACCGGTAGGCTAGCGGCCTACAATGAGCAGTTCTTC. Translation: CASSTGRLAAYNEQFF.

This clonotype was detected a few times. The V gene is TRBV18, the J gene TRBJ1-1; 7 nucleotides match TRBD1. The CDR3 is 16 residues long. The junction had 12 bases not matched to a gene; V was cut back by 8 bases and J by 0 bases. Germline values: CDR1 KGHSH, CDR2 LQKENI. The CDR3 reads CASRTGGPLMNTEAFF. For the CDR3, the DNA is TGTGCCAGCCGGACAGGTGGCCCCCTAATGAACACTGAAGCTTTCTTT.

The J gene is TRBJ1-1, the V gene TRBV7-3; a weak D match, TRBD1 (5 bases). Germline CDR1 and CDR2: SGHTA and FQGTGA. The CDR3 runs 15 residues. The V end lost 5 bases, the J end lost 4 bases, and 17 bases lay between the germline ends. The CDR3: CASSPQYRWTTEAFF. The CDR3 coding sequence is TGTGCCAGCAGCCCACAATACAGGTGGACCACTGAAGCTTTCTTT. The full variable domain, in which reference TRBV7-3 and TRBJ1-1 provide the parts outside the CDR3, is GAGVSQTPSNKVTEKGKYVELRCDPISGHTALYWYRQSLGQGPEFLIYFQGTGAADDSGLPNDRFFAVRPEGSVSTLKIQRTERGDSAVYLCASSPQYRWTTEAFFGQGTRLTVV.

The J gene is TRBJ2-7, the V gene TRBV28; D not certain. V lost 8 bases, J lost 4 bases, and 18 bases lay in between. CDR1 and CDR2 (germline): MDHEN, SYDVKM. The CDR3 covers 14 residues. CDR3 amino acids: CASGKSVYWYEQYF. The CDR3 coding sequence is TGTGCCAGCGGAAAGAGCGTTTATTGGTACGAGCAGTACTTC.

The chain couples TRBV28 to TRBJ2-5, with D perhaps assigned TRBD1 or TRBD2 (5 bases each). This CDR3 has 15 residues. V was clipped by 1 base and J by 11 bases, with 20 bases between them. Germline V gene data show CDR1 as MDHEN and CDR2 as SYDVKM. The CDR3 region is CASSLSGTPGLQQYF. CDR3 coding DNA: TGTGCCAGCAGTTTATCGGGAACTCCAGGGCTCCAACAGTACTTC.

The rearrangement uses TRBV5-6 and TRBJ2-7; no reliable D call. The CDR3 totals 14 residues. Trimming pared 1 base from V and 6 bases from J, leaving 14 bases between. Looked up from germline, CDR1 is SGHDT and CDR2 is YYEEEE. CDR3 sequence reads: CASSLIASEVEQYF. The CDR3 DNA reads TGTGCCAGCAGCTTGATAGCCTCCGAGGTCGAGCAGTACTTC.

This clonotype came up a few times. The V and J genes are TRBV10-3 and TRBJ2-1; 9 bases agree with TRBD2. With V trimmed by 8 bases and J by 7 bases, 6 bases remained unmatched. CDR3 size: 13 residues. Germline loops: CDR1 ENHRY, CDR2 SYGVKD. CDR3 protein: CAIRPGLANEQFF. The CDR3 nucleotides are TGTGCCATCCGTCCGGGACTAGCAAATGAGCAGTTCTTC.

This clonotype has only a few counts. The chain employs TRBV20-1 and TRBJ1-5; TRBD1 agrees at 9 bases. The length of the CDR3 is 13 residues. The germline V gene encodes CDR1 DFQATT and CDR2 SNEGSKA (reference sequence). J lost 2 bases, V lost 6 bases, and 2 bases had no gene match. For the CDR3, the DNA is TGCAGTGCCAGGACAGGGGGCAATCAGCCCCAGCATTTT. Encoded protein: CSARTGGNQPQHF.

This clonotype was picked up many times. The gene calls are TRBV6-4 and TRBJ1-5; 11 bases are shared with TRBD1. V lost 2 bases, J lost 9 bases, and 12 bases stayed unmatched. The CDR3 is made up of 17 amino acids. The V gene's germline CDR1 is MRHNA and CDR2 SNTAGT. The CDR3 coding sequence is TGTGCCAGCAGTGACCCGACACAGGACAGGGGGCATTGGCCCCAGCATTTT. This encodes CASSDPTQDRGHWPQHF.

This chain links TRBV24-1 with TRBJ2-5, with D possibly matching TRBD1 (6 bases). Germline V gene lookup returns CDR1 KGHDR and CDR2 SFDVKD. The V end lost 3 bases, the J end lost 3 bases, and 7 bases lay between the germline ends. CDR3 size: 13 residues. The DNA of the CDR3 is TGTGCCACCAGTGATGGACAGAAAGAGACCCAGTACTTC. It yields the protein CATSDGQKETQYF.

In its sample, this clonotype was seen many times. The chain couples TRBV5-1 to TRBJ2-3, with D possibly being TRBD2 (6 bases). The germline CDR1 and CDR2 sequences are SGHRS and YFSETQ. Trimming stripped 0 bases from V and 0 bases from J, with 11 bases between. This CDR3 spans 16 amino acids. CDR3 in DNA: TGCGCCAGCAGCTTGGGCAGCGGGTTGAGCACAGATACGCAGTATTTT. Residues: CASSLGSGLSTDTQYF.

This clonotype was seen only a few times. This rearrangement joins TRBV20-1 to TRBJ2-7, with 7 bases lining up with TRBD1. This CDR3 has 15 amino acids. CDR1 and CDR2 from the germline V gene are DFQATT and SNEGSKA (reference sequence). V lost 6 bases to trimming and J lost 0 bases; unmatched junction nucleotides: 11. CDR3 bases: TGCAGTGCCGAGGACAGGCTAGGGAACTCCTACGAGCAGTACTTC. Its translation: CSAEDRLGNSYEQYF.

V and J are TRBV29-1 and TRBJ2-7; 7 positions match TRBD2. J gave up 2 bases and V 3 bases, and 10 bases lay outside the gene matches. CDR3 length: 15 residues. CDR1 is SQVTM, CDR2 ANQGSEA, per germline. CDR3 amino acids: CSVDSDTGTTYEQYF. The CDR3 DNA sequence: TGCAGCGTTGACTCAGATACCGGGACTACCTACGAGCAGTACTTC.

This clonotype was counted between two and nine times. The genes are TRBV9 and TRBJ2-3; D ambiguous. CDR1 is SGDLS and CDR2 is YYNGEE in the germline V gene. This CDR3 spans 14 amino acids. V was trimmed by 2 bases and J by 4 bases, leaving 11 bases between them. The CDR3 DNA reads TGTGCCAGCAGCGTGGTTGCGGTAGCAGATACGCAGTATTTT. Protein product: CASSVVAVADTQYF.

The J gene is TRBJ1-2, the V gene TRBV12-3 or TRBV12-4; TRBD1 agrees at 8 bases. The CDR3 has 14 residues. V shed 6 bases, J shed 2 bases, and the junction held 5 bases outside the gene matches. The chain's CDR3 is CASSPGGSNYGYTF. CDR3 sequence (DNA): TGTGCCAGCAGCCCAGGGGGCTCGAACTATGGCTACACCTTC.

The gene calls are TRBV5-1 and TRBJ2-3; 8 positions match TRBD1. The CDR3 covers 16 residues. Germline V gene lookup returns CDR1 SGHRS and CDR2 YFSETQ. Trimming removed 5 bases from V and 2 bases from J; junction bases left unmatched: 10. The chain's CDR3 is CASSLGTGLFTDTQYF. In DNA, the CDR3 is TGCGCCAGCAGTTTAGGGACAGGCCTATTCACAGATACGCAGTATTTT. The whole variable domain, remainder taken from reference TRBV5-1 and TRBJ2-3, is KAGVTQTPRYLIKTRGQQVTLSCSPISGHRSVSWYQQTPGQGLQFLFEYFSETQRNKGNFPGRFSGRQFSNSRSEMNVSTLELGDSALYLCASSLGTGLFTDTQYFGPGTRLTVL.

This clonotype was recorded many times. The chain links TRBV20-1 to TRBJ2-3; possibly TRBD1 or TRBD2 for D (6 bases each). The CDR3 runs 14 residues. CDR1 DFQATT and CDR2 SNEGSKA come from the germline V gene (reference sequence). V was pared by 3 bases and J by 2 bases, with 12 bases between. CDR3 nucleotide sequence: TGCAGTGCTAGCCCGGGGGCAAACACAGATACGCAGTATTTT. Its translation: CSASPGANTDTQYF.

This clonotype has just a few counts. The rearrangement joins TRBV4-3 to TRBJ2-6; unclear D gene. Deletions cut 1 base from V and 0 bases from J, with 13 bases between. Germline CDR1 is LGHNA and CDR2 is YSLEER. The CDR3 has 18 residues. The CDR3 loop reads CASSQVGNWGSGANVLTF. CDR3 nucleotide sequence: TGCGCCAGCAGCCAAGTGGGCAACTGGGGCTCTGGGGCCAACGTCCTGACTTTC.